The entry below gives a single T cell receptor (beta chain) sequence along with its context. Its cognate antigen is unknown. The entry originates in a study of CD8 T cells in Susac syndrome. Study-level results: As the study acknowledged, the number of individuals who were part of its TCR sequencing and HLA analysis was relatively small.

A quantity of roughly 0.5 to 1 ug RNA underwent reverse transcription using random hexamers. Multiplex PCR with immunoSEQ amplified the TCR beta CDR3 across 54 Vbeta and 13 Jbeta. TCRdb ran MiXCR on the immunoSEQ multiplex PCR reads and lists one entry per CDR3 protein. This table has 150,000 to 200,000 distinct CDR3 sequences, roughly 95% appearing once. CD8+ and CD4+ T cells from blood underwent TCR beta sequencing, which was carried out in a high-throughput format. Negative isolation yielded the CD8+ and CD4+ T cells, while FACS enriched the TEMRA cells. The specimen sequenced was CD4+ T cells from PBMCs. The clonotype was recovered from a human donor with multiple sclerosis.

The CDR3 loop reads CASRIPSTDTQYF. DNA for the CDR3: TGTGCCAGCAGGATTCCTAGCACAGATACGCAGTATTTT. This chain joins TRBV12-3 or TRBV12-4 and TRBJ2-3; D call uncertain. V was trimmed by 6 bases and J by 0 bases, leaving 7 bases between them. The CDR3 runs 13 residues.